This T cell receptor (beta chain) was captured by sequencing in a study of T-cell reconstitution after alpha-beta-depleted transplantation in children. Study-wide findings and caveats: At one year after transplant, newly produced T cells mostly accounted for T-cell counts and diversity. Expanded clones from the graft, numbering several hundred, reportedly supplied alpha-beta T cells about two months after transplant.

Preparation of the TCRbeta library was carried out with unique molecular identifiers. Each CDR3 protein gets one entry after TCRdb re-called the PCR reads with MiXCR. The sample has around 490,000 distinct CDR3 sequences, roughly 11% seen once. This clonotype was counted ten times or more. What it recognizes is unknown. Trimming cost V 6 bases and J 8 bases; bases outside gene matches: 15. This CDR3 region has 15 residues. The chain joins TRBV12-3 or TRBV12-4 to TRBJ1-1; 7 bases fit TRBD1. This sequence was found in a female patient aged 2-9 years who had a stem cell transplant for aplastic anemia, so the T cells may come from the graft donor. The sample was PBMCs, mostly from graft donor cells, taken 180 days after TCRalphabeta/CD19-depleted stem cell transplant. CDR3 amino acids: CASRPHARQGGEAFF. DNA of the CDR3: TGTGCCAGCAGACCCCATGCCCGACAGGGTGGAGAAGCTTTCTTT.